This T cell receptor (beta chain) was retrieved from a study of cytomegalovirus exposure and HLA in healthy donors. Study context: An earlier analysis identified 95 million to 120 million unique TCR beta sequences in about 180 million T cells. Findings and caveats of the study: The study labeled 150 to 200 TCR beta chains cytomegalovirus-associated. In a later analysis, an Asian-associated ancestry cluster reportedly showed fewer N-insertions than the 666-donor mean. CMV serostatus stood as the only immune exposure information on hand.

The length of the CDR3 is 15 residues. Germline assignment: CDR1 LNHDA and CDR2 SQIVND (reference sequence). V lost 3 bases and J lost 1; bases outside the gene matches: 1. Notes on this clone: Its specificity is not known.

The PCR made use of 60 Vbeta and 13 Jbeta primers. Assay used: immunoSEQ multiplex PCR; TCRdb lists only in-frame clones, some missing. The sample contains about 170,000 clones, over 80% of which appear only once. This TCR came from a woman in her fifties or sixties in good health and CMV-seropositive. The chain joins TRBV19 to TRBJ2-1; TRBD2 matches 9 bases. Specimen: PBMCs. CDR3 sequence: CASSMSGRSYNEQFF. The CDR3 DNA follows: TGTGCCAGTAGTATGAGCGGGAGGTCCTACAATGAGCAGTTCTTC. Using reference TRBV19 and TRBJ2-1 for the parts outside the CDR3, the full variable domain is DGGITQSPKYLFRKEGQNVTLSCEQNLNHDAMYWYRQDPGQGLRLIYYSQIVNDFQKGDIAEGYSVSREKKESFPLTVTSAQKNPTAFYLCASSMSGRSYNEQFFGPGTRLTVL.